This T cell receptor (beta chain) was identified in a study of OX40 agonist ivuxolimab in advanced cancers. For the study at large: Dosing consisted of intravenous ivuxolimab at 0.01 to 10 mg/kg every 2 weeks. Findings of the study overall: Expanded clones were, on average, more numerous in CD8+ T cells than in CD4+. The study found among the lowest clonal expansion in partial responders at 0.1-3.0 mg/kg. Some patients who did not respond also had low normalized T-cell clonal expansion.

Germline loops: CDR1 ENHRY, CDR2 SYGVKD. This CDR3 is built from 13 residues. Trimming stripped 6 bases from V and 7 bases from J, with 16 bases between. The assay was immunoSEQ multiplex PCR, and TCRdb's table has in-frame clones only and misses some. Of around 65,000 clones in the sample, roughly 90% were seen once. Comment on this clone: Its antigen remains unidentified.

The chain has TRBV10-3 and TRBJ2-7; possibly TRBD1 or TRBD2 for D (5 bases each). The origin of this receptor is an adult with an advanced solid tumor such as melanoma, head and neck, liver or kidney cancer. The sample consisted of CD4+ or CD8+ T cells sorted from blood, taken in a trial of the OX40 agonist ivuxolimab. The CDR3 DNA reads TGTGCCATCAGGCCCGGGACGGCCTTAGAGCAGTACTTC. It translates to CAIRPGTALEQYF.